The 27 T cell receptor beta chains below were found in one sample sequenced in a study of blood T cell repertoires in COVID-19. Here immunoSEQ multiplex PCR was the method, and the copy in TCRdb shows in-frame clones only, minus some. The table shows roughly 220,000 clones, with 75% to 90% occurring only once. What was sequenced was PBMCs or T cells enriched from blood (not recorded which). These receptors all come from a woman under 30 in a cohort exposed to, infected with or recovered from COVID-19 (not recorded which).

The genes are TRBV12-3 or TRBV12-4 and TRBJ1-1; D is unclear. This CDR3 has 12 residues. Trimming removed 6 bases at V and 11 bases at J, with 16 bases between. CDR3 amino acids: CASSPQSSSAFF. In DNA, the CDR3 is TGTGCCAGCAGCCCTCAGTCTTCATCGGCTTTCTTT.

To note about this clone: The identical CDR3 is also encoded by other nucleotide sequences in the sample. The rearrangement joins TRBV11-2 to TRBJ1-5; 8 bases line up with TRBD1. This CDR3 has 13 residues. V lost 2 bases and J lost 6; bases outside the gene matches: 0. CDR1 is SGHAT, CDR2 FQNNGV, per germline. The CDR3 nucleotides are TGTGCCAGCAGCTTACAGGGGGCTCAGCCCCAGCATTTT. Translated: CASSLQGAQPQHF.

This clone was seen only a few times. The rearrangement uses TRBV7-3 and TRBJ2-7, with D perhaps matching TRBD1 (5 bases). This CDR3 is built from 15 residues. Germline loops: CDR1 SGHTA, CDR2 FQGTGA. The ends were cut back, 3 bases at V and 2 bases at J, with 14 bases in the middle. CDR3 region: CASSFKGDLPYEQYF. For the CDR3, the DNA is TGTGCCAGCAGCTTTAAAGGGGATCTCCCCTACGAGCAGTACTTC.

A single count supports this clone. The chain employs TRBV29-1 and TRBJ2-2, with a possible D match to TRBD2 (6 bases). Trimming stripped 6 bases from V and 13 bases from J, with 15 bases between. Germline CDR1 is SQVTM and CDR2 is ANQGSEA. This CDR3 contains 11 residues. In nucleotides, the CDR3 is TGCAGCGTGGGGAAGGAGGGTGGGCTGTTTTTT. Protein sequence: CSVGKEGGLFF.

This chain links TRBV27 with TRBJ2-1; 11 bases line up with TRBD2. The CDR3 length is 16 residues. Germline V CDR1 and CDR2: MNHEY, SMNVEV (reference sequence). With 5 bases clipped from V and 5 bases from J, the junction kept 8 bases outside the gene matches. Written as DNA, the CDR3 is TGTGCCAGCAGTCTCTTAGCGGGAGGGCCCCACAATGAGCAGTTCTTC. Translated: CASSLLAGGPHNEQFF.

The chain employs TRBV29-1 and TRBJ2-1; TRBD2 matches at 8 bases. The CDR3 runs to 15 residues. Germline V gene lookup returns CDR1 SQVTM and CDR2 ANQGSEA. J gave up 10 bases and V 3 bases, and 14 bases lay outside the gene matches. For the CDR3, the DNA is TGCAGCGTTGACCCAGCGGGAGTATCCATTGGGGAGCAGTTCTTC. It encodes CSVDPAGVSIGEQFF.

The CDR3 reads CASSLRQGATLTQYF. The CDR3, as DNA: TGTGCCAGCAGTTTACGCCAGGGGGCGACCTTGACGCAGTATTTT. This rearrangement joins TRBV6-5 to TRBJ2-3, with TRBD1 identical over 8 bases. With 4 bases clipped from V and 9 bases from J, the junction kept 12 bases outside the gene matches. Germline V lookup: CDR1 MNHEY, CDR2 SVGAGI. The CDR3 runs 15 residues.

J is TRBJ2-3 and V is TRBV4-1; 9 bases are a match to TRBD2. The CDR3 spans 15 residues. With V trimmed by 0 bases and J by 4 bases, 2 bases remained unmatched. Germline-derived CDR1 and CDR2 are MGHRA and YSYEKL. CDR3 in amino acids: CASSQDGGGADTQYF. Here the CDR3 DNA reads TGCGCCAGCAGCCAAGATGGCGGGGGGGCAGATACGCAGTATTTT.

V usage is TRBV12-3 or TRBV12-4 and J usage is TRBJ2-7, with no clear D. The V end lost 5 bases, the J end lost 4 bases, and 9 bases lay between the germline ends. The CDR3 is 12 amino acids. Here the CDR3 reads CASSTPGYEQYF. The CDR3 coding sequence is TGTGCCAGCAGTACGCCCGGGTACGAGCAGTACTTC.

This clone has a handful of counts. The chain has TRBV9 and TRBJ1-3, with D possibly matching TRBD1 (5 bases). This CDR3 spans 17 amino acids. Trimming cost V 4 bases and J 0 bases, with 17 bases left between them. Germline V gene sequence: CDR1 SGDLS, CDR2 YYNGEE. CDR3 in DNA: TGTGCCAGCAGCCCGTCGACAGACTCTCACTCTGGAAACACCATATATTTT. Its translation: CASSPSTDSHSGNTIYF.

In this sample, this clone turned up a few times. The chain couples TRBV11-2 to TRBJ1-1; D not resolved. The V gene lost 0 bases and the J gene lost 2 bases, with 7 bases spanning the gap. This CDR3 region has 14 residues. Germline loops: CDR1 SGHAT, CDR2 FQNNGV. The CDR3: CASSLDRTNTEAFF. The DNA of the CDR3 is TGTGCCAGCAGCTTAGACAGAACAAACACTGAAGCTTTCTTT.

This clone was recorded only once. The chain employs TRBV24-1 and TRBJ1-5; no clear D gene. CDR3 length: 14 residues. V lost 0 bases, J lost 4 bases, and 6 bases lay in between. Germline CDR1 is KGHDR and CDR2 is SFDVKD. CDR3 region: CATSDLQDNQPQHF. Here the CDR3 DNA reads TGTGCCACCAGTGATTTGCAGGATAATCAGCCCCAGCATTTT.

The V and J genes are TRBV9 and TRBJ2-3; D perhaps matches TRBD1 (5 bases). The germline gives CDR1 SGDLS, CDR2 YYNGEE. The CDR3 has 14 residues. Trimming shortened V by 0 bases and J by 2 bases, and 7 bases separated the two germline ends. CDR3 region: CASSVGQPTDTQYF. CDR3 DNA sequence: TGTGCCAGCAGCGTAGGACAGCCCACAGATACGCAGTATTTT.

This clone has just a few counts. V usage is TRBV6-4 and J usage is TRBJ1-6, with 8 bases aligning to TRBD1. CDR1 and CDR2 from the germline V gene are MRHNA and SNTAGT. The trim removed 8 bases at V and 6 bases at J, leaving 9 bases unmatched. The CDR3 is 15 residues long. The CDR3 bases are TGTGCCAGCCATCTCCCTGGACAGGGTAATTCACCCCTCCACTTT. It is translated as CASHLPGQGNSPLHF.

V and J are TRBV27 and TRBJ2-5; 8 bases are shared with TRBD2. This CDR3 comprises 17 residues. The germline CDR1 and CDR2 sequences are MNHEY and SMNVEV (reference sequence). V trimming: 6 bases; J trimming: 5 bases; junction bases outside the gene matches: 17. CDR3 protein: CASRQIPWAGGRETQYF. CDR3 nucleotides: TGTGCCAGCAGACAAATTCCGTGGGCGGGGGGACGTGAGACCCAGTACTTC.

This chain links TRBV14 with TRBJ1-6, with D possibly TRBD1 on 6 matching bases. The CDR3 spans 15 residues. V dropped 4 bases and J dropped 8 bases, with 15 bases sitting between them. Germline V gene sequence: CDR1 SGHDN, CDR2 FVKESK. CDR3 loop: CASSPSGTLDSPLHF. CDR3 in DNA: TGTGCCAGCAGCCCCTCCGGGACACTCGATTCACCCCTCCACTTT.

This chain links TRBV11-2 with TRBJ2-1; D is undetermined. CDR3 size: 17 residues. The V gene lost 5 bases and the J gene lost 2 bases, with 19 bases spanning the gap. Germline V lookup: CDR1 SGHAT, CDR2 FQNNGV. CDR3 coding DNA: TGTGCCAGCAGCCCCCCTCGGAGTTTCTCCCCCTACAATGAGCAGTTCTTC. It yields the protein CASSPPRSFSPYNEQFF.

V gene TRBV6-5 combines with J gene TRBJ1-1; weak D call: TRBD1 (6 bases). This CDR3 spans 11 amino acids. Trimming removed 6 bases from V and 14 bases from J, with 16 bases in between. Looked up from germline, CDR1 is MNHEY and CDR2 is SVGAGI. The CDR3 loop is CASSQGQRMFF. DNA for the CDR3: TGTGCCAGCAGCCAAGGACAGCGCATGTTCTTT.

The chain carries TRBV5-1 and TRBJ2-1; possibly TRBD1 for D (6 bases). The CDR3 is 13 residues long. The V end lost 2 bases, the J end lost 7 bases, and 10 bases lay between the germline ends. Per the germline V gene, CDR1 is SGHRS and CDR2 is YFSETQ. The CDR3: CASSLQGRNEQFF. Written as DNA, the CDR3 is TGCGCCAGCAGCTTACAGGGAAGGAATGAGCAGTTCTTC.

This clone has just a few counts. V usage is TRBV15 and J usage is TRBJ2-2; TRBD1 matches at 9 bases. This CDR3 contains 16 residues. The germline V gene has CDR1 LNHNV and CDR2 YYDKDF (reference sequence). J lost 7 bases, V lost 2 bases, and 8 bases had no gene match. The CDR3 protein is CATSRPDRGEGGELFF. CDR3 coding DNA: TGTGCCACCAGCAGACCCGACAGGGGGGAGGGCGGGGAGCTGTTTTTT.

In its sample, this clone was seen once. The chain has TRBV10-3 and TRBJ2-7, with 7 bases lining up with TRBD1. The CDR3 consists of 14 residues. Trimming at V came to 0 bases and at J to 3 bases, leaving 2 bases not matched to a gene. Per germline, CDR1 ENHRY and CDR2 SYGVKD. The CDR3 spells CAISESRQGYEQYF. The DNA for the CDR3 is TGTGCCATCAGTGAGTCGAGACAGGGCTACGAGCAGTACTTC.

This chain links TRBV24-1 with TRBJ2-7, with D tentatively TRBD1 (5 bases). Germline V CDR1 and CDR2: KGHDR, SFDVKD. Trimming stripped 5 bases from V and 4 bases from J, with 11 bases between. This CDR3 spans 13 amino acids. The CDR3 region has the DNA TGTGCCACCAGTGGCGTCCAGGGTTACGAGCAGTACTTC. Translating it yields CATSGVQGYEQYF.

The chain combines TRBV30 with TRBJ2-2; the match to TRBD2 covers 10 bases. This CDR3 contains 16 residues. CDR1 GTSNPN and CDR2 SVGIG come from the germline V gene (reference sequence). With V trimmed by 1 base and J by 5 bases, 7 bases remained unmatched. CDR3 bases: TGTGCCTGGAGTGCGAGTCTAGCGGGAGTAACCGGGGAGCTGTTTTTT. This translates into CAWSASLAGVTGELFF.

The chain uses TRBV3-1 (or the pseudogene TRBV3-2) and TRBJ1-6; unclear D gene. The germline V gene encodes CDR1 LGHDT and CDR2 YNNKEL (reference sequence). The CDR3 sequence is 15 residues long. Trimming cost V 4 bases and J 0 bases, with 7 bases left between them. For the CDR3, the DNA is TGTGCCAGCAGCCCAAGGAGCTCCTATAATTCACCCCTCCACTTT. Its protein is CASSPRSSYNSPLHF.

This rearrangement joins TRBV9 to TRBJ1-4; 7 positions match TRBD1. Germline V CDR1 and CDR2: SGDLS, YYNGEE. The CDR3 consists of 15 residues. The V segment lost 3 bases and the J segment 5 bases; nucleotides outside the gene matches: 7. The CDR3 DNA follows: TGTGCCAGCAGCGCGAGGGACAGCGCGAATGAAAAACTGTTTTTT. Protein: CASSARDSANEKLFF.

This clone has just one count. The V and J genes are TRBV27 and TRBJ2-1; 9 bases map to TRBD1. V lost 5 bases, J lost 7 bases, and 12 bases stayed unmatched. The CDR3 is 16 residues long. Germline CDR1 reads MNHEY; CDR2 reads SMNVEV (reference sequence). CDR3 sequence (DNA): TGTGCCAGCAGTGCCACCGCCGGGACAGGGTATAATGAGCAGTTCTTC. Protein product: CASSATAGTGYNEQFF.

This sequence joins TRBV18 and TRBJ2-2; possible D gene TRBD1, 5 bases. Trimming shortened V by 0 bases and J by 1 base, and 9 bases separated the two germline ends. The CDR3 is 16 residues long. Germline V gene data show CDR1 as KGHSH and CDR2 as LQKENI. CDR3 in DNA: TGTGCCAGCTCACCACCTTCACAGGTGAACACCGGGGAGCTGTTTTTT. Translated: CASSPPSQVNTGELFF.